Below, 3 T cell receptor beta chains from the same sample are listed, as sequenced in a study of Ad26.COV2.S vaccination and SARS-CoV-2 variants. Only in-frame clones appear in the TCRdb table, and some are missing; sequencing was by immunoSEQ multiplex PCR. Here the sample spans about 390,000 clones, approximately 91% being singletons. Treatment denoted: 19 received Ad26.COV2.S at low or high dose, single or two shots; five or six received placebo; per-sample allocation not given. Following the first vaccine or placebo injection, samples were taken on day 63. The specimen comprised peripheral blood, sampled in a trial of Ad26.COV2.S vaccine versus placebo. These TCRs come from a person between 18 and 60 years old who received the Ad26.COV2.S COVID-19 vaccine or a placebo.

V gene TRBV19 combines with J gene TRBJ1-3; tentative D call: TRBD1 (5 bases). CDR3 length: 13 amino acids. V lost 9 bases and J lost 2, with 11 bases in between. Germline loops: CDR1 LNHDA, CDR2 SQIVND (reference sequence). The CDR3 here is CASWGLAGNTIYF. CDR3 nucleotide sequence: TGTGCCAGCTGGGGGTTAGCTGGAAACACCATATATTTT.

This chain uses TRBV15 with TRBJ1-1, with TRBD1 as a possible D gene (5 bases). The CDR3 covers 13 residues. Germline V gene data show CDR1 as LNHNV and CDR2 as YYDKDF (reference sequence). V lost 5 bases to trimming and J lost 3 bases, with 10 bases between them. CDR3 sequence (DNA): TGTGCCACCAGCGGTACAGGTTACACTGAAGCTTTCTTT. Its translation: CATSGTGYTEAFF. Full variable domain (outside the CDR3, taken from reference TRBV15 and TRBJ1-1): DAMVIQNPRYQVTQFGKPVTLSCSQTLNHNVMYWYQQKSSQAPKLLFHYYDKDFNNEADTPDNFQSRRPNTSFCFLDIRSPGLGDTAMYLCATSGTGYTEAFFGQGTRLTVV.

This clone appeared once. CDR3 sequence: CASSHRERSQPQHF. CDR3 nucleotide sequence: TGCGCCAGCAGCCACAGGGAGAGGAGTCAGCCCCAGCATTTT. The chain uses TRBV10-1 and TRBJ1-5; possibly TRBD1 for D (6 bases). V lost 6 bases to trimming and J lost 6 bases, with 15 bases between them. This CDR3 region has 14 residues. CDR1 is WNHNN, CDR2 SYGVQD, per germline (reference sequence).